This T cell receptor beta chain appears in the sequencing data of a study of cytomegalovirus exposure and HLA in healthy donors. About the research overall: A subsequent analysis reported that the 120 or so validation repertoires were produced on the same platform that had also been used for the roughly 670 first-cohort repertoires. Findings and limits, study-wide: Cytomegalovirus-associated status was assigned to 164 TCR beta chains. In vitro data verified a few CMV-associated chains as specific for CMV antigens.

Trimming took 5 bases from V and 0 from J, leaving 16 bases between them. This CDR3 region has 16 residues. CDR1 and CDR2 (germline): SNHLY, FYNNEI. Libraries were prepared by immunoSEQ multiplex PCR; TCRdb keeps only in-frame clonotypes and omits some of them. This sample yields 150,000 to 170,000 clones, of which 75% to 90% are seen a single time; approximately 20% belongs to the top ten. Of note for this clone: Its specificity is unknown.

V gene TRBV2 combines with J gene TRBJ2-5, with D maybe TRBD1 (6 bases). The sequence was obtained from a man between 18 and 29 years old in good health and CMV-seropositive. The sample comprised PBMCs. This CDR3 is CASSKGVDLYQETQYF. The CDR3 DNA reads TGTGCCAGCAGTAAGGGGGTTGACTTGTACCAAGAGACCCAGTACTTC.